This T cell receptor beta chain was obtained from a study of technical replicates of blood from a few donors. Clones were read by immunoSEQ multiplex PCR, and TCRdb kept only the in-frame ones, dropping some. Here the sample spans about 78,000 clones, roughly 93% being singletons. The CDR3 consists of 15 residues. Trimming took off 6 bases at V and 1 base at J, with 14 bases between the two ends. Germline V lookup: CDR1 SNHLY, CDR2 FYNNEI. Sequencing used T cells isolated from PBMCs. The receptor was derived from a human donor in good health. This chain joins TRBV2 and TRBJ2-3; D not resolved. CDR3 sequence: CASSPHSSGTDTQYF. The CDR3 nucleotides are TGTGCCAGCAGCCCACACTCGAGCGGCACAGATACGCAGTATTTT.